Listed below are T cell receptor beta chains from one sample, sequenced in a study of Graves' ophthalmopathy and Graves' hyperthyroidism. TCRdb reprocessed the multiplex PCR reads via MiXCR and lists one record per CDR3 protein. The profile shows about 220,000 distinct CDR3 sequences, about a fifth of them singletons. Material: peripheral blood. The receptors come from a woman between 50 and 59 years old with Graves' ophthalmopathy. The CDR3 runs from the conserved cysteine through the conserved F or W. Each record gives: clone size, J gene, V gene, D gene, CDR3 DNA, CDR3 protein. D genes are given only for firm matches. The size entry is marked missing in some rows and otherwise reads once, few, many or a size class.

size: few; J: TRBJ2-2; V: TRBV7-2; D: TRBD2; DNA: TGTGCCAGCAGCTTAGCTTTCTCTAGCGGGGTAACCGGGGAGCTGTTTTTT; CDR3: CASSLAFSSGVTGELFF
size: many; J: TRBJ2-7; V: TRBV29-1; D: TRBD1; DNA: TGCAGCGTTGAAGGCGGACAGGGCAACTACGAGCAGTACTTC; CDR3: CSVEGGQGNYEQYF
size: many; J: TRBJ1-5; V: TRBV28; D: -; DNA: TGTGCCAGCAGCGAATTTAAGGGCCCCCAGCATTTT; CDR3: CASSEFKGPQHF
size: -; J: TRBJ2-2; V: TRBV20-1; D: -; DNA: TGCAGTGCTAGAGGTAACATCTACACCGGGGAGCTGTTTTTT; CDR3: CSARGNIYTGELFF
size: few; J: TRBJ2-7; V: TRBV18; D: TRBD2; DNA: TGTGCCAGCTCTCCCAGAAGGGCGGGAGCGGCTGACGAGCAGTACTTC; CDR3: CASSPRRAGAADEQYF
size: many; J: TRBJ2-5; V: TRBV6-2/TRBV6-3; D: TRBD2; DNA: TGTGCCAGCAGTCCCAGGCTAGCGGGAGGTCCCGAGACCCAGTACTTC; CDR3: CASSPRLAGGPETQYF
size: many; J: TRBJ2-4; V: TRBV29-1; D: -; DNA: TGCAGCGTTGGGGTAGCCAAAAACATTCAGTACTTC; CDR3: CSVGVAKNIQYF
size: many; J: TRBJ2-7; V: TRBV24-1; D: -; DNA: TGTGCCACCAGTGATTTGGAAAGGGGCGAGCAGTACTTC; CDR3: CATSDLERGEQYF
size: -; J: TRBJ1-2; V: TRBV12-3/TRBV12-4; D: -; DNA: TGTGCCAGCAGTTTTACAGGATATGTCTATGGCTACACCTTC; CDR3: CASSFTGYVYGYTF
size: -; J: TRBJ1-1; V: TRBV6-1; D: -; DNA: TGTGCCAGCAGTGGTGAGGACTGGGAGAACACTGAAGCTTTCTTT; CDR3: CASSGEDWENTEAFF
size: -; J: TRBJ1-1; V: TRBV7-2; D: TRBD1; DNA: TGTGCCAGCAGCTTTGGTGACAGGGGGGGCACTGAAGCTTTCTTT; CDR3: CASSFGDRGGTEAFF
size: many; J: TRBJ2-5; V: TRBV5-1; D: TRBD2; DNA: TGCGCCAGCAGCGCGGGACTAGGGTCCGGGGAGACCCAGTACTTC; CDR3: CASSAGLGSGETQYF
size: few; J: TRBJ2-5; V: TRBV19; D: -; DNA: TGTGCCAGTAGCCTTAACAGGATCCAAGAGACCCAGTACTTC; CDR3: CASSLNRIQETQYF
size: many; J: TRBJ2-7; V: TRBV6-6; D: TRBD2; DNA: TGTGCCAGGTTCCACCACGGGACTAGCGGGAGGGCCCACGAGCAGTACTTC; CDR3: CARFHHGTSGRAHEQYF
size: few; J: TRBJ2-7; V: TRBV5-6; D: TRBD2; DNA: TGTGCCAGCAGCCCGCGGGGACTAGCGGTCTCCTACGAGCAGTACTTC; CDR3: CASSPRGLAVSYEQYF
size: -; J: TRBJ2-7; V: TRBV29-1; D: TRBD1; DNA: TGCAGCGTTCGGGACAGGTGGGAGCAGTACTTC; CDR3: CSVRDRWEQYF
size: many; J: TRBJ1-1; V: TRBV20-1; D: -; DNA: TGCAGTGCTCCCCGACGGGGAAACACTGAAGCTTTCTTT; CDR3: CSAPRRGNTEAFF
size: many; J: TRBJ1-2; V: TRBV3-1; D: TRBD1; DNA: TGTGCCAGCAGCCAAGGGGGACAGCCAAACTATGGCTACACCTTC; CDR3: CASSQGGQPNYGYTF
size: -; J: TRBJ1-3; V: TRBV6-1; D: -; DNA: TGTGCCAGCAGTGAATTCCCCACAGGGACGGGAAACACCATATATTTT; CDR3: CASSEFPTGTGNTIYF
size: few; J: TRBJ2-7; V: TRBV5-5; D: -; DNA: TGTGCCAGCAGCTTGCGAGGGGATCCCTACGAGCAGTACTTC; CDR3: CASSLRGDPYEQYF
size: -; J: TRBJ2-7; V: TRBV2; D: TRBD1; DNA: TGTGCCAGCAGTGAAGCCCTAACCAGGACAGGGTCCTACGAGCAGTACTTC; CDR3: CASSEALTRTGSYEQYF
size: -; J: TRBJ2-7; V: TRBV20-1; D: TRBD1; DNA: TGCAGTGCCGTCTCCGGGACAGGGGAATACGAGCAGTACTTC; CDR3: CSAVSGTGEYEQYF
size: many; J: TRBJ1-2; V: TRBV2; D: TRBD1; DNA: TGTGCCAGCAGGAGGAGGGACAGGGAATATGGCTACACCTTC; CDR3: CASRRRDREYGYTF
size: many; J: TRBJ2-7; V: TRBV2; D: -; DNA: TGTGCCAGCTGCGACTCCTACGAGCAGTACTTC; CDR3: CASCDSYEQYF
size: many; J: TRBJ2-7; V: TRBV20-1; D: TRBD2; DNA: TGCAGTGCCCCCAAGGTGTGGGAGGGCGAGCAGTACTTC; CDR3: CSAPKVWEGEQYF
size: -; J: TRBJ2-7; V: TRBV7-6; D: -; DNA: TGTGCCAGCAGCTTAGAGACAGGAGTTACCTACGAGCAGTACTTC; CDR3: CASSLETGVTYEQYF
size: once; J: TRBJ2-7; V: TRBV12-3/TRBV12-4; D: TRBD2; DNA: TGTGCCAGCAGACTCGGACTAGCGACAGGCTACGAGCAGTACTTC; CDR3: CASRLGLATGYEQYF
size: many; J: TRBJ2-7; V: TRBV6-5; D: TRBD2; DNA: TGTGCCAGCAGTTCCACGGGACTAGCGGGACACGAGCAGTACTTC; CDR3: CASSSTGLAGHEQYF
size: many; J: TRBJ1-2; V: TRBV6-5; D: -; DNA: TGTGCCAGCAGCGTGGAACCGACTTATAACTATGGCTACACCTTC; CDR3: CASSVEPTYNYGYTF
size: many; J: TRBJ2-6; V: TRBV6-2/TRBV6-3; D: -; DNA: TGTGCCAGCAGTTATTCCCCGGAAGGGGCCAACGTCCTGACTTTC; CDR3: CASSYSPEGANVLTF
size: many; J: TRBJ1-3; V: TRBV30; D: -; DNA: TGTGCCTGGAGTGGAAACACCATATATTTT; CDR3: CAWSGNTIYF
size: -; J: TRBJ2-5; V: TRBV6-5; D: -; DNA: TGTGCCAGCAGTTACCAGAGCCAGGGCGGCGAGACCCAGTACTTC; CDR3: CASSYQSQGGETQYF
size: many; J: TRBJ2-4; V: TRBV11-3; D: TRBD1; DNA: TGTGCCAGCAGCTGTTACCGGGACAGACACTTTGCATACTACTTC; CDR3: CASSCYRDRHFAYYF
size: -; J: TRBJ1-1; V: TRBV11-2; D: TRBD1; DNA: TGTGCCAGCAGCCGAACAGGGGTAGGGGCCCTGAACACTGAAGCTTTCTTT; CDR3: CASSRTGVGALNTEAFF
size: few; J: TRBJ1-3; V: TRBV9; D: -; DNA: TGTGCCAGCAGTGCGTCGGGTAGGGGGTCTGGAAACACCATATATTTT; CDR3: CASSASGRGSGNTIYF
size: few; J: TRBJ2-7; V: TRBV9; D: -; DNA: TGTGCCAGCAGCGAGAGAGCGGATCCCTACGAGCAGTACTTC; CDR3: CASSERADPYEQYF
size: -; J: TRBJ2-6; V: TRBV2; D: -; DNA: TGTGCCAGCAGTGTCCTCCTCTCTGGGGCCAACGTCCTGACTTTC; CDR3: CASSVLLSGANVLTF
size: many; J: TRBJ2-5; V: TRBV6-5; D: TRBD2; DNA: TGTGCCAGCACCAAGGACCCCGGGACTAGCGGGAGCCAAGAGACCCAGTACTTC; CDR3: CASTKDPGTSGSQETQYF
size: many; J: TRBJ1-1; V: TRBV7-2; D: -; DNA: TGTGCCAGCAGCTTAGGGAGAGGGCTGAACACTGAAGCTTTCTTT; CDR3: CASSLGRGLNTEAFF
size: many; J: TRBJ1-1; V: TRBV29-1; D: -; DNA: TGCAGCGCTCGACAGCAAATGAACACTGAAGCTTTCTTT; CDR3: CSARQQMNTEAFF
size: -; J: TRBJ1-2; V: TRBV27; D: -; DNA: TGTGCCAGCAGTTTAAGGGCAAACCCTAACCACGCTGTCTATGGCTACACCTTC; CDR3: CASSLRANPNHAVYGYTF
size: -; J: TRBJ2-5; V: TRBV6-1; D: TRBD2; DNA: TGTGCCAGCACTCCCCAACTAGCGGGAGGGGGAGAGACCCAGTACTTC; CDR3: CASTPQLAGGGETQYF
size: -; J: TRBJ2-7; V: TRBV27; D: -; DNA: TGTGCCAGCAGTGGGGGGCCATCCCACGAGCAGTACTTC; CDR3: CASSGGPSHEQYF
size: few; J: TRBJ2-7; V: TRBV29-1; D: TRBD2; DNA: TGCAGCGTCCTAGTGGCGGGGGATGACGAGCAGTACTTC; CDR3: CSVLVAGDDEQYF
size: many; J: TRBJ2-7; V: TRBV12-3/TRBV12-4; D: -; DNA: TGTGCCAGCAGTTTAGCGCAGAACTCCTACGAGCAGTACTTC; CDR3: CASSLAQNSYEQYF
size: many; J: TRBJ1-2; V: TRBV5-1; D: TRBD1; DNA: TGCGCCAGCAGCCGTCAGACAGGGAGCAACTATGGCTACACCTTC; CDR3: CASSRQTGSNYGYTF